This T cell receptor (beta chain) was identified during a study of T cell responses to AZD1222 COVID-19 vaccine. Overall study results and limits: Sampling captured repertoires only after the peak T cell response.

The CDR3 is 12 residues long. Trimming shortened V by 6 bases and J by 8 bases, and 13 bases separated the two germline ends. Generated by immunoSEQ multiplex PCR, the TCRdb table keeps only in-frame clones and is missing some. The data show about 130,000 clones, roughly 93% seen once. Of note for this clone: Its antigen is as yet unknown.

V and J are TRBV12-3 or TRBV12-4 and TRBJ2-5; no reliable D call. Material: peripheral blood, obtained on day 0 of AZD1222 vaccination. This clonotype originated in an adult in good health. In DNA form, the CDR3 reads TGTGCCAGCAGCCAATCTCTTGCTACCCAGTACTTC. It translates to CASSQSLATQYF.